This T cell receptor beta chain was recovered during a study of blood T cell repertoires in COVID-19. About the research overall: Acute and convalescent COVID-19 samples came from the United States, Italy and Spain.

Original analysis: Estimation of nucleated cell counts relied on the amplification of reference gene primers. The protocol was immunoSEQ multiplex PCR, while the TCRdb copy is restricted to in-frame clones and leaves out a portion. V and J calls and clone size are given by that table; D and trimming were obtained from the DNA. Counted here are some 68,000 clones, 75% to 95% occurring once; the ten biggest clones make up just under 7.5%. Trimming took 8 bases from V and 4 from J; bases not matched to a gene: 4. The CDR3 sequence is 14 residues long. Looked up from germline, CDR1 is GTSNPN and CDR2 is SVGIG (reference sequence).

The chain couples TRBV30 to TRBJ2-5, with TRBD2 identical over 16 bases. The specimen was peripheral blood. The sequence came from a man between 35 and 55 years old with COVID-19, enrolled during active disease. CDR3 sequence reads: CAIGTSGGGETQYF. The CDR3 nucleotides are TGTGCCATCGGGACTAGCGGGGGGGGAGAGACCCAGTACTTC.